This T cell receptor beta chain was sequenced during a study of T cells in Graves' hyperthyroidism and ophthalmopathy. Study observations and caveats: Researchers report that a 13 V-J model separated ophthalmopathy from stable hyperthyroidism.

Graves' hyperthyroidism was deemed stable absent ophthalmopathy progression within 18 months. Diagnosing involved the use of clinical symptoms, serum thyroxine and TRAb, thyroid ultrasound and orbital computed tomography. The investigators amplified TCR beta CDR3 regions from RNA transcripts. RT-PCR in the first round (using the HTBI primer set) targeted the TCR CDR3. MiXCR, applied by TCRdb to the multiplex PCR reads, yields one record per CDR3 protein. The sample shows about 560,000 distinct CDR3 sequences, 15% to 20% of them seen only once. This clonotype occurred many times. The antigen is undetermined. The ends lost 5 bases at V and 3 bases at J; junction bases unmatched: 8. Germline CDR1 and CDR2: MDHEN and SYDVKM. This CDR3 comprises 15 residues.

The chain carries TRBV28 and TRBJ2-5, with 8 nucleotides matching TRBD1. The material sequenced was blood. This clonotype was sampled from a woman aged 18-29 years with Graves' hyperthyroidism. CDR3 in amino acids: CASSPLGQGEETQYF. The CDR3 DNA is TGTGCCAGCAGTCCCCTCGGACAGGGTGAAGAGACCCAGTACTTC. The full variable domain, its missing parts supplied by reference TRBV28 and TRBJ2-5, is DVKVTQSSRYLVKRTGEKVFLECVQDMDHENMFWYRQDPGLGLRLIYFSYDVKMKEKGDIPEGYSVSREKKERFSLILESASTNQTSMYLCASSPLGQGEETQYFGPGTRLLVL.